This T cell receptor (beta chain) appears in the sequencing data of a study of shared clonotypes between healthy human individuals. In the naive CD8 group, cells lacked CD45RO and were positively selected for CCR7, so terminally differentiated effector memory CD45RA+ cells were left out. TCRdb's copy holds only in-frame clones and misses some; the assay was immunoSEQ multiplex PCR. The sample carries some 2.1 million clones, over 85% recorded once. Trimming took 6 bases from V and 2 from J, leaving 17 bases between them. The CDR3 contains 16 residues. Germline V gene data show CDR1 as SGHRS and CDR2 as YFSETQ.

Sequenced: naive CD8+ T cells from PBMCs. The clonotype comes from a man aged 18 to 35 in good health. Some clones in this sample may be carry-over from other donors' samples. The chain is built from TRBV5-1 and TRBJ2-2; perhaps TRBD1 as D (6 bases). This CDR3 is CASTLGPGHNTGELFF. As DNA, the CDR3 is TGCGCCAGCACCCTGGGCCCGGGACATAACACCGGGGAGCTGTTTTTT.